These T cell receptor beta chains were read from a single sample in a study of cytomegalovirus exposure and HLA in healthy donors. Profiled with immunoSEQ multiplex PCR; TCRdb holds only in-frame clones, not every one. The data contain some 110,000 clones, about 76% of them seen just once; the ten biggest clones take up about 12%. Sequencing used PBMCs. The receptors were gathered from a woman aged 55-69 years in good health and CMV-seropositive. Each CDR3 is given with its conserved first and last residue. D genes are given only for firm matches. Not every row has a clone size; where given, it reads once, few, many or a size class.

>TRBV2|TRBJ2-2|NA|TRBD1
TGTGCCAGCATATACAGGGGATATACCGGGGAGCTGTTTTTT
CASIYRGYTGELFF
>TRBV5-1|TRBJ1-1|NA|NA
TGCGCCAGCAGCTTGGGTTTTGCGGTGAACACTGAAGCTTTCTTT
CASSLGFAVNTEAFF
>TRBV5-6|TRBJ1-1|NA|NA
TGTGCCAGCAGCTCAATAGGGGTTGGGGTCACTGAAGCTTTCTTT
CASSSIGVGVTEAFF
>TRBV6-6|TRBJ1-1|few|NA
TGTGCCAGCAGTATTACAGGAGTTAACACTGAAGCTTTCTTT
CASSITGVNTEAFF
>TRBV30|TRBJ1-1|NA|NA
TGTGCCTGGAGTTCCGGACAGAAAGCTTTCTTT
CAWSSGQKAFF
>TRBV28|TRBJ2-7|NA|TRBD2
TGTGCCAGCAGTCGGACTAGCGGGGGGGCAAGAGAGCAGTACTTC
CASSRTSGGAREQYF
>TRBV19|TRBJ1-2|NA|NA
TGTGCCCATTGCCAGGACTTCAACTATGGCTACACCTTC
CAHCQDFNYGYTF
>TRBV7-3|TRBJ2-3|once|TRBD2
TGTGCCAGCAGCTTAGGAGGAGCGGGGGGACGGTACGATACGCAGTATTTT
CASSLGGAGGRYDTQYF
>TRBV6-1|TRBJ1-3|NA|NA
TGTGCCTCCAAAACCCCAGCTGGAAACACCATATATTTT
CASKTPAGNTIYF
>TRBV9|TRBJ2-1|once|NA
TGTGCCAGCAGCGAGAAGCCCTCGGGACAACACAATGAGCAGTTCTTC
CASSEKPSGQHNEQFF
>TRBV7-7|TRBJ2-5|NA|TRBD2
TGTGCCAGCAGCTTAGGGCCTAGCGGAATGCAAGAGACCCAGTACTTC
CASSLGPSGMQETQYF
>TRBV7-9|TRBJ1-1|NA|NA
TGTGCCAGCAGCGTCTCGGGGGTGAACACTGAAGCTTTCTTT
CASSVSGVNTEAFF
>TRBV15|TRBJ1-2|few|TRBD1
TGTGCCACCAGCCCCGGGACAGCCTATGGCTACACCTTC
CATSPGTAYGYTF
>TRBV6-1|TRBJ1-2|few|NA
TGTGCCAGCACCAAAAGGGACAATTTGGGTGGCTACACCTTC
CASTKRDNLGGYTF
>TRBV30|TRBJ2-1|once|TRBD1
TGTGCCTGGAGCATACCGTGGACAGGCTCCCATGAGCAGTTCTTC
CAWSIPWTGSHEQFF
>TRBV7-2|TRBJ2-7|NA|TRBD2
TGTGCCAGCAGCCTAGCGGGCCCATTCTCCTACGAGCAGTACTTC
CASSLAGPFSYEQYF
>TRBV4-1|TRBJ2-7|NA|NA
TGCGCCAGCAGCCAAGATTGGGGGGTTTCGGGCTACGAGCAGTACTTC
CASSQDWGVSGYEQYF
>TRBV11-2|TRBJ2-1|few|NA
TGTGCCAGCAGCCGGCGGTCGGGTGAGCAGTTCTTC
CASSRRSGEQFF
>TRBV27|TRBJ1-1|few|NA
TGTGCCAGCAGGGGACAAGGTAGAAGCACTGAAGCTTTCTTT
CASRGQGRSTEAFF
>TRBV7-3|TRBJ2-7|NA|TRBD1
TGTGCCAGCAGCTTTACAGGGGGCTACGAGCAGTACTTC
CASSFTGGYEQYF
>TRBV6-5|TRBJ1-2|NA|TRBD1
TGTGCCAGCAGTTACTCGACAGGGGATGGCTACACCTTC
CASSYSTGDGYTF
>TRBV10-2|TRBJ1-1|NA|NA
TGCGCCAGCAGTGAGTCGCGCGAGAGGGGAGGAGGCACTGAAGCTTTCTTT
CASSESRERGGGTEAFF
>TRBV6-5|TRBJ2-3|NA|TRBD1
TGTGCCAGCAGTTACTCCCGGACAGGGCGTGCAGATACGCAGTATTTT
CASSYSRTGRADTQYF
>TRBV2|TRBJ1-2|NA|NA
TGTGCCAGCAACACAGATAACTATGGCTACACCTTC
CASNTDNYGYTF
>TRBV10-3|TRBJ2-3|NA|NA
TGTGCCATCAGTGAGTCGTCCCAGGCAGATACGCAGTATTTT
CAISESSQADTQYF
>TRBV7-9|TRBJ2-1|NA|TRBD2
TGTGCCAGCAGCTTAGCGGTGGCTAGCGGGCTTTACAATGAGCAGTTCTTC
CASSLAVASGLYNEQFF
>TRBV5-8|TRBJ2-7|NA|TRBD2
TGTGCCAGCAGTCTGAGGCGCGCGGGGGGTTCCTACGAGCAGTACTTC
CASSLRRAGGSYEQYF
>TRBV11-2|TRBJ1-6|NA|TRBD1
TGTGCCAGCAGCTTAGAGGGGACAGGGAATTCACCCCTCCACTTT
CASSLEGTGNSPLHF
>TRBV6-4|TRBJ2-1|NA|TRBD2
TGTGCCAGCAGTGAGACAGCGGGAAACAACAATGAGCAGTTCTTC
CASSETAGNNNEQFF
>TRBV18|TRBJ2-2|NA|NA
TGTGCCAGCTCACCAACGTCAAGGGGGGGCACCGGGGAGCTGTTTTTT
CASSPTSRGGTGELFF
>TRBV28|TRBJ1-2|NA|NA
TGTGCCAGCAGTCTAGCCGATACAGGGTGGAATGGCTACACCTTC
CASSLADTGWNGYTF
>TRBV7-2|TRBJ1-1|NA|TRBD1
TGTGCCAGCAGCTTACGAGGACAGGGGGCAATCACTGAAGCTTTCTTT
CASSLRGQGAITEAFF
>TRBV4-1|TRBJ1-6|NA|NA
TGCGCCAGCAGCCTAGAAGCGGCACCCCTCCACTTT
CASSLEAAPLHF
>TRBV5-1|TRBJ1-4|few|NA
TGCGCCAGCAGCTTCGGAGCAACTAATGAAAAACTGTTTTTT
CASSFGATNEKLFF
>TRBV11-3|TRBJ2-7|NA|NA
TGTGCCAGCAGCTTGGGGTGGGGGGATGAGCAGTACTTC
CASSLGWGDEQYF
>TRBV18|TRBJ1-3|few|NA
TGTGCCAGCTCACCACTCGACAGGACTGGAAACACCATATATTTT
CASSPLDRTGNTIYF
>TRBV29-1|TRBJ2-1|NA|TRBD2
TGCAGCGTTGAAGACTTCCTCGGGACTAGCGGGGGGACGAAGTTCTTC
CSVEDFLGTSGGTKFF
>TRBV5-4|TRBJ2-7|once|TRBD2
TGTGCCAGCAGCTTGGAATGGGACGCTAGCGGGGCCCTCGAGCAGTACTTC
CASSLEWDASGALEQYF
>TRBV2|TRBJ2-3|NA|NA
TGTGCCAGCAGTTTGCTCGGGGGTAACACAGATACGCAGTATTTT
CASSLLGGNTDTQYF
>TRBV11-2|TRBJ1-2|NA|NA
TGTGCCAGCAGCTCGACTCGAGTTAGAGCTAACTATGGCTACACCTTC
CASSSTRVRANYGYTF
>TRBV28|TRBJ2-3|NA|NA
TGTGCCAGCAGTTTGAGGAGGGCCAAGGGCACAGATACGCAGTATTTT
CASSLRRAKGTDTQYF
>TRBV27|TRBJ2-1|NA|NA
TGTGCCAGCACTATCCAAGGGAGTCTTCGCAATGAGCAGTTCTTC
CASTIQGSLRNEQFF
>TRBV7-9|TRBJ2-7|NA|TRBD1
TGTGCCAGCAGCCCCCTCAGGGACAGGCTTTCGAACGAGCAGTACTTC
CASSPLRDRLSNEQYF
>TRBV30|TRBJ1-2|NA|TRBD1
TGTGCCTGGAGGGCGACAGGGGAATTTGTCGCAAACCGGAACTATGGCTACACCTTC
CAWRATGEFVANRNYGYTF
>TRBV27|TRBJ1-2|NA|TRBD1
TGTGCCAGCAGTGGGACAGCCACCTATGGCTACACCTTC
CASSGTATYGYTF
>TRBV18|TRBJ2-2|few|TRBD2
TGTGCCAGCTCAAGGCGGGGGAGGTTCGCCGGGGAGCTGTTTTTT
CASSRRGRFAGELFF
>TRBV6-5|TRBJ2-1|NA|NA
TGTGCCAGCAGGGTGACTTACTCCTCCTACAATGAGCAGTTCTTC
CASRVTYSSYNEQFF
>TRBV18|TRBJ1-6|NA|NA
TGTGCCAGCTCACCACTGGACACTAATTCACCCCTCCACTTT
CASSPLDTNSPLHF
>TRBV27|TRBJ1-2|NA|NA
TGTGCCAGCAGTTTAACCCCTTTAGGGCAGGGGGGCTACACCTTC
CASSLTPLGQGGYTF
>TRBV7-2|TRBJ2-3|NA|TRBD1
TGTGCCAGCAGCATACAGACAGGGACAGATACGCAGTATTTT
CASSIQTGTDTQYF
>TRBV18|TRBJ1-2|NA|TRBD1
TGTGCCAGCTCACAACAGGGGGCAGAGTATGGCTACACCTTC
CASSQQGAEYGYTF
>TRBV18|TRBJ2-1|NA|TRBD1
TGTGCCAGCTCACCGAACGGGGACAGGGGGGACAATGAGCAGTTCTTC
CASSPNGDRGDNEQFF
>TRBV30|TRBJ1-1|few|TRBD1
TGTGCCTGGAGACCTAGGACAGGGGTACATACTGAAGCTTTCTTT
CAWRPRTGVHTEAFF
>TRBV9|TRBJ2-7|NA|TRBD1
TGTGCCAGCAGCCCCCGGACAGGGGTTGGGGAGCAGTACTTC
CASSPRTGVGEQYF
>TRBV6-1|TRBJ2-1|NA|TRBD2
TGTGCCAGCAGTGAAGCAGCTAGCGGGGGGGCCCCCTACAATGAGCAGTTCTTC
CASSEAASGGAPYNEQFF
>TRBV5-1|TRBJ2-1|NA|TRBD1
TGCGCCAGCAGCTTGGGAGTACAGGGGGGTGGCAATGAGCAGTTCTTC
CASSLGVQGGGNEQFF
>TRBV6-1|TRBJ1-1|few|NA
TGTGCCAGCAGTGAAAACTTCGGTGTCCCTTGGACTGAAGCTTTCTTT
CASSENFGVPWTEAFF
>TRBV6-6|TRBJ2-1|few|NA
TGTGCCAGCAGCCAGGGGATCTTAAGGGATGATGAGCAGTTCTTC
CASSQGILRDDEQFF
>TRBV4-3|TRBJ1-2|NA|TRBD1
TGCGCCAGCAGCGATAGGGGGCGCGGCTATGGCTACACCTTC
CASSDRGRGYGYTF